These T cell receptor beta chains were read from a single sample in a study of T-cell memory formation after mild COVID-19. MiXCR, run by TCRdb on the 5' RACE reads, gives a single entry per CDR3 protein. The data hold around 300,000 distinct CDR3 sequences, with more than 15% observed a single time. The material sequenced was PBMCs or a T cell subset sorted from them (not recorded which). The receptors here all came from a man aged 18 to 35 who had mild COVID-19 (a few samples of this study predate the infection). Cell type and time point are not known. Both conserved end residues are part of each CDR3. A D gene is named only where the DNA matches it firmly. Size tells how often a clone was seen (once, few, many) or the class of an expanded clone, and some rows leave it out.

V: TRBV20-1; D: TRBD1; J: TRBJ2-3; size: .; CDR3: CSARQGTSTDTQYF; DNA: TGCAGTGCTCGACAGGGTACTAGCACAGATACGCAGTATTTT
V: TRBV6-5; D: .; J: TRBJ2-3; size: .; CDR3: CASSLQGGTQYF; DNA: TGTGCCAGCAGTCTACAGGGTGGTACGCAGTATTTT
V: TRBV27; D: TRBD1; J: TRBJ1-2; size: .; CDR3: CASSANEGTGDYGYTF; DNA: TGTGCCAGCAGTGCTAACGAAGGGACAGGGGACTATGGCTACACCTTC
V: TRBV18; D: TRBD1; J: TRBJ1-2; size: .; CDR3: CASSLATGLTF; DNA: TGTGCCAGCTCACTAGCGACAGGGCTCACCTTC
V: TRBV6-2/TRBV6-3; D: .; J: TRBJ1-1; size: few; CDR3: CASRPLGRTEAFF; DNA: TGTGCCAGCAGGCCCCTGGGGAGGACTGAAGCTTTCTTT
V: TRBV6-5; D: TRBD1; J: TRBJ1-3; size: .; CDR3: CASRTLDRTISGNTIYF; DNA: TGTGCCAGCAGAACCCTGGACAGGACTATCTCAGGAAACACCATATATTTT
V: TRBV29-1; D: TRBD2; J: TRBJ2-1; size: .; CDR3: CSVGLAGVYNEQFF; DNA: TGCAGCGTTGGTCTAGCGGGAGTGTACAATGAGCAGTTCTTC
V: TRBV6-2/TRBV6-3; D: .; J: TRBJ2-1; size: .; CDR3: CASSYPQGISYNEQFF; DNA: TGTGCCAGCAGTTACCCGCAGGGGATATCCTACAATGAGCAGTTCTTC
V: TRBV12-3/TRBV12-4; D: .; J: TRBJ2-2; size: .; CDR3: CASGRGVAGELFF; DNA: TGTGCCAGCGGAAGAGGGGTGGCCGGGGAGCTGTTTTTT
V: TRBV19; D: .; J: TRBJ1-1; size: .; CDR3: CASSTGPGKVVNTEAFF; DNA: TGTGCCAGTAGCACGGGCCCCGGGAAGGTTGTGAACACTGAAGCTTTCTTT
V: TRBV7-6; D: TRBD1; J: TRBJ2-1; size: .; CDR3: CASSSRGVGQGYNEQFF; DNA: TGTGCCAGCAGCTCCCGCGGAGTGGGACAGGGATACAATGAGCAGTTCTTC
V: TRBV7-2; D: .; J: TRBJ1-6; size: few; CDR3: CASSSTNSPLHF; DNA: TGTGCCAGCAGCTCGACGAACTCACCCCTCCACTTT
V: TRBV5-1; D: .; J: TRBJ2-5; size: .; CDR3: CASSSDSASGETQYF; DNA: TGCGCCAGCAGCTCGGACAGTGCCTCGGGGGAGACCCAGTACTTC
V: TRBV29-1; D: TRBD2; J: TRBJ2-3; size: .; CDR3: CSVHWTSRADTQYF; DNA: TGCAGCGTCCATTGGACTAGTCGGGCAGATACGCAGTATTTT
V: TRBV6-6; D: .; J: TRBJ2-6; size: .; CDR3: CASSSYGGPNPLTF; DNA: TGTGCCAGCAGTTCCTACGGGGGGCCGAACCCCCTGACTTTC
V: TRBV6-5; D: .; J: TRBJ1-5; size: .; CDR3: CASSRQINQPQHF; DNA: TGTGCCAGCAGTCGACAGATCAATCAGCCCCAGCATTTT
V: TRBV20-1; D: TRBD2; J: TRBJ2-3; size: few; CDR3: CSATRVAGVTDTQYF; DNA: TGCAGTGCCACGAGGGTAGCGGGGGTCACAGATACGCAGTATTTT
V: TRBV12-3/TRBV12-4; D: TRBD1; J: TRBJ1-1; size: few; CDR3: CASSSGTDNTEAFF; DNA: TGTGCCAGCAGTTCCGGGACAGACAACACTGAAGCTTTCTTT
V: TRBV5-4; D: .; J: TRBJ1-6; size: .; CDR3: CASSLARLNSPLHF; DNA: TGTGCCAGCAGCTTGGCCAGGCTGAATTCACCCCTCCACTTT
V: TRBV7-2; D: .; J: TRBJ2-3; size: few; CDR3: CASSYRNTDTQYF; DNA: TGTGCCAGCAGTTACCGAAACACAGATACGCAGTATTTT
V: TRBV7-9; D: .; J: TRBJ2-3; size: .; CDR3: CASSAITDTQYF; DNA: TGTGCCAGCAGCGCTATCACAGATACGCAGTATTTT
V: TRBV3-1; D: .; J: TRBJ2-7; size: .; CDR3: CASSQHQRWDEQYF; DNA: TGTGCCAGCAGCCAACACCAGCGGTGGGACGAGCAGTACTTC
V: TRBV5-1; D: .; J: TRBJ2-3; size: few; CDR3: CASSLAGLATATDTQYF; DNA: TGCGCCAGCAGCTTGGCCGGGCTAGCGACGGCCACAGATACGCAGTATTTT
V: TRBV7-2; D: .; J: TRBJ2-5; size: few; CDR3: CASSLRRGETQYF; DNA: TGTGCCAGCAGCTTGAGACGGGGAGAGACCCAGTACTTC
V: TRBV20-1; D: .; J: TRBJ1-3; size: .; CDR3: CSGNTIYF; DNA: TGCTCTGGAAACACCATATATTTT
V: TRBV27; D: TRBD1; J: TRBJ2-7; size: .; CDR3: CASTNGQGVYEQYF; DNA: TGTGCCAGCACCAATGGACAGGGAGTCTACGAGCAGTACTTC
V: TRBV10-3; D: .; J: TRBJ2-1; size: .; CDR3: CAIRPTSAGLNNEQFF; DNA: TGTGCCATCCGGCCAACGTCGGCGGGCTTAAACAATGAGCAGTTCTTC
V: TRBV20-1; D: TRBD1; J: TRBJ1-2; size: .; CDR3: CSKTGDNYGYTF; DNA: TGCAGCAAGACAGGGGATAACTATGGCTACACCTTC
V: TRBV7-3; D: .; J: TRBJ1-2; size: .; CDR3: CASSFRYRANGYTF; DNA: TGTGCCAGCAGCTTCCGCTACCGGGCGAATGGCTACACCTTC
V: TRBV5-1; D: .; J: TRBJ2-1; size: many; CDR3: CASSLGFDGNEQFF; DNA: TGCGCCAGCAGCTTGGGATTTGACGGTAATGAGCAGTTCTTC
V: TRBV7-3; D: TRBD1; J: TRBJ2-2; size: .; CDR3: CASSPGTGIPGELFF; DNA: TGTGCCAGCAGCCCCGGGACAGGGATCCCCGGGGAGCTGTTTTTT
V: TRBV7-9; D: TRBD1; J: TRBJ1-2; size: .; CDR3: CASSWFQGAMTGYTF; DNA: TGTGCCAGCAGCTGGTTCCAGGGGGCCATGACCGGCTACACCTTC
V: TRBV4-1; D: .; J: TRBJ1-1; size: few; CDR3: CASSQQPSNTEAFF; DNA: TGCGCCAGCAGCCAGCAACCCTCGAACACTGAAGCTTTCTTT
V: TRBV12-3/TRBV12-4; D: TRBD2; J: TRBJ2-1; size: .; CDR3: CASRYEAGAPNEQFF; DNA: TGTGCCAGCAGATACGAAGCGGGGGCCCCGAATGAGCAGTTCTTC
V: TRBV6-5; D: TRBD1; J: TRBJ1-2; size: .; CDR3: CASSYDSAGTGYGYTF; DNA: TGTGCCAGCAGTTACGACTCCGCCGGGACAGGCTATGGCTACACCTTC
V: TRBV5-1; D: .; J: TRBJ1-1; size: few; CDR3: CASSMTGGTEAFF; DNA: TGCGCCAGCAGCATGACAGGTGGGACTGAAGCTTTCTTT
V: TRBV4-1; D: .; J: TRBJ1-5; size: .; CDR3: CASSQSPNQPQHF; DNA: TGCGCCAGCAGCCAATCCCCCAATCAGCCCCAGCATTTT
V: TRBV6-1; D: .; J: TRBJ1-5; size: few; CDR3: CASSDWGYRQPQHF; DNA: TGTGCCAGCAGTGATTGGGGATACCGTCAGCCCCAGCATTTT
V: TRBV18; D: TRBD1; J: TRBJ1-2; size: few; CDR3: CASSQGQGDGYTF; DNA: TGTGCCAGCTCCCAAGGACAGGGAGATGGCTACACCTTC
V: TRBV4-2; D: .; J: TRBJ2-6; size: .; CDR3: CASTYGGGQVTGANVLTF; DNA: TGTGCCAGCACTTACGGGGGAGGACAGGTAACCGGGGCCAACGTCCTGACTTTC
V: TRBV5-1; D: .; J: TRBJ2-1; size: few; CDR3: CASSLAEVAISSYNEQFF; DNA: TGCGCCAGCAGCTTGGCCGAAGTCGCGATTAGCTCCTACAATGAGCAGTTCTTC
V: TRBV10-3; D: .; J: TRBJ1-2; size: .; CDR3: CAISEGAAGTYGYTF; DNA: TGTGCCATCAGTGAGGGGGCGGCGGGTACCTATGGCTACACCTTC
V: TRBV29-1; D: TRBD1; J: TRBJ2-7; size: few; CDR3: CSAFSDRGTNEQYF; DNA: TGCAGCGCATTCTCGGACAGGGGAACGAACGAGCAGTACTTC
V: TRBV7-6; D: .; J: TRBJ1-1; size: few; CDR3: CASTGEGEGTEAFF; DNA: TGTGCCAGCACCGGGGAGGGGGAGGGCACTGAAGCTTTCTTT
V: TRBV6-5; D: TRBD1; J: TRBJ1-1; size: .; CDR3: CASSYSTGVEAFF; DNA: TGTGCCAGCAGTTACTCGACAGGGGTGGAAGCTTTCTTT
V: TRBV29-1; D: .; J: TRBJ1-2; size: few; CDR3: CSALPTGLDYGYTF; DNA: TGCAGCGCCCTCCCGACAGGACTAGACTATGGCTACACCTTC
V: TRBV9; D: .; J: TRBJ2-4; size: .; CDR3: CASSVAVAAKNIQYF; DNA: TGTGCCAGCAGCGTAGCGGTAGCAGCCAAAAACATTCAGTACTTC
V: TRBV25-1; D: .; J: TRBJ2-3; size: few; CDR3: CASSGGGGRPPTDTQYF; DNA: TGTGCCAGCAGTGGAGGAGGAGGAAGACCACCCACAGATACGCAGTATTTT
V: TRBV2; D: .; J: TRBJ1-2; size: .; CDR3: CASSVRGHYGYTF; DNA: TGTGCCAGCAGTGTCAGGGGCCACTATGGCTACACCTTC
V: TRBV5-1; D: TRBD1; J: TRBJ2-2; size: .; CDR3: CASSSHPGTGRNTGELFF; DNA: TGCGCCAGCAGCTCGCACCCCGGGACAGGGAGAAACACCGGGGAGCTGTTTTTT
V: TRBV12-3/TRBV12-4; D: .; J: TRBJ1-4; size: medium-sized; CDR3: CASRGSGPTNEKLFF; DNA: TGTGCCAGCAGGGGCTCGGGCCCAACTAATGAAAAACTGTTTTTT
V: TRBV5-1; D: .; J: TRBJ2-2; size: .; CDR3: CASSLESQVSSGELFF; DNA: TGCGCCAGCAGCTTGGAGTCCCAGGTATCGTCCGGGGAGCTGTTTTTT
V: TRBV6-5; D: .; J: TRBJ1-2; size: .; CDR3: CASSPPGRGYGYTF; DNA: TGTGCCAGCAGTCCCCCCGGGAGGGGCTATGGCTACACCTTC
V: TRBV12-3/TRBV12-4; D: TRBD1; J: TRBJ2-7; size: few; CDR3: CASSLSGTGLFYEQYF; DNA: TGTGCCAGCAGTTTATCCGGGACAGGGCTGTTCTACGAGCAGTACTTC
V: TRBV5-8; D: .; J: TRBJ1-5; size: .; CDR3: CASSPLAGGSNQPQHF; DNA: TGTGCCAGCAGTCCCCTCGCAGGAGGCAGCAATCAGCCCCAGCATTTT
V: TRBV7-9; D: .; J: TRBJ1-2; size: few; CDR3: CASSSTWGGVYGYTF; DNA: TGTGCCAGCAGCTCGACCTGGGGGGGGGTCTATGGCTACACCTTC
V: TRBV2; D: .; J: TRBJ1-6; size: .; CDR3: CASTNIRETLHF; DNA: TGTGCCAGCACCAACATCCGGGAGACCCTCCACTTT
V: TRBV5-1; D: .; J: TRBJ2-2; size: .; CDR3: CASSGGGTLTGELFF; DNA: TGCGCCAGCAGCGGCGGCGGGACTCTCACCGGGGAGCTGTTTTTT
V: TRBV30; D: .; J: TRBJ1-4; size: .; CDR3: CAWSVPMDLSGEKLFF; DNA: TGTGCCTGGAGTGTACCCATGGATCTTTCGGGCGAAAAACTGTTTTTT